What follows are 7 T cell receptor beta chains derived from one specimen sequenced in a study of T cells after yellow fever vaccination. TCRdb reprocessed the 5' RACE reads with MiXCR, giving one entry per CDR3 protein. The repertoire has just under 600,000 distinct CDR3 sequences, 13% of them found once; the top ten carry over 11%. The sample here was PBMCs, taken on the day of the yellow fever booster vaccination. These receptor sequences come from a man aged 30-40 years who received the YFV17D yellow fever vaccine.

This chain uses TRBV7-7 with TRBJ2-1; 7 bases agree with TRBD2. The CDR3 runs 15 residues. Germline CDR1 reads SSHAT; CDR2 reads FNYEAQ (reference sequence). The V gene end was trimmed by 4 bases and the J gene end by 9 bases; junction bases not matched to a gene: 12. CDR3 DNA: TGTGCCAGCAGCTCCGGGGGGACCCCCCGCAGTGAGCAGTTCTTC. Its translation is CASSSGGTPRSEQFF.

The chain joins TRBV28 to TRBJ2-2; 14 nucleotides align to TRBD2. Germline trimming cut 7 bases from V and 3 bases from J; bases unmatched to any gene: 7. The CDR3 contains 17 residues. Germline CDR1 MDHEN, CDR2 SYDVKM. CDR3: CASIPGGLAGDTGELFF. In nucleotides, the CDR3 is TGTGCCAGCATCCCGGGGGGACTAGCGGGAGACACCGGGGAGCTGTTTTTT.

The chain combines TRBV5-6 with TRBJ2-3; D unclear. The CDR3 covers 17 residues. Germline CDR1 reads SGHDT; CDR2 reads YYEEEE. V was pared by 0 bases and J by 2 bases, with 16 bases between. In DNA, the CDR3 is TGTGCCAGCAGCTTGGTTAGCATCGCGGATCTCACAGATACGCAGTATTTT. Amino acids: CASSLVSIADLTDTQYF.

The V and J genes are TRBV7-2 and TRBJ2-7; D might be TRBD1 or TRBD2, each matching 6 bases. V was pared by 5 bases and J by 2 bases, with 16 bases between. There are 15 residues in the CDR3. CDR1 and CDR2 from the germline V gene are SGHTA and FQGNSA. CDR3 sequence reads: CASSRLGGDAYEQYF. DNA for the CDR3: TGTGCCAGCAGCAGACTAGGGGGAGACGCCTACGAGCAGTACTTC.

This clonotype came up many times. The chain carries TRBV7-2 and TRBJ1-1; D uncertain. CDR1 is SGHTA and CDR2 is FQGNSA in the germline V gene. This CDR3 spans 13 amino acids. V gave up 3 bases and J gave up 2 bases, with 7 bases separating them. The CDR3 bases are TGTGCCAGCAGCTTCTCCGTTAACACTGAAGCTTTCTTT. Amino acid sequence: CASSFSVNTEAFF.

This clonotype has only a few counts. One end of the junction fails to match germline, which may point to a read error. This chain uses TRBV7-3 with TRBJ2-3, with 16 bases matching TRBD2. The CDR3 loop spans 18 amino acids. From germline, CDR1 is SGHTA and CDR2 FQGTGA. The CDR3, as DNA: TGTACCAGCAGTCTCGGGACTAGCGGGAGGGTCCCCACAGATACGCAGTATTTT. It is translated as CTSSLGTSGRVPTDTQYF. Full variable domain (rest looked up from reference TRBV7-3 and TRBJ2-3): GAGVSQTPSNKVTEKGKYVELRCDPISGHTALYWYRQSLGQGPEFLIYFQGTGAADDSGLPNDRFFAVRPEGSVSTLKIQRTERGDSAVYLCTSSLGTSGRVPTDTQYFGPGTRLTVL.

This clonotype has a count of ten or more. V and J are TRBV24-1 and TRBJ2-1; 9 bases line up with TRBD2. The CDR3 length is 14 residues. Germline V gene data show CDR1 as KGHDR and CDR2 as SFDVKD. Losses at the gene ends were 5 bases for V and 3 bases for J; bases not matched to a gene: 1. CDR3 DNA: TGTGCCACCAGTGTAGCGGGAGTCTACAATGAGCAGTTCTTC. It codes for CATSVAGVYNEQFF.